This T cell receptor beta chain came from a study of beta chain features in type 1 diabetes. Background on the study: Sorted cells numbering under 140,000,000 were examined across all samples.

The count of this clone is one. The antigen remains unidentified. J was trimmed by 0 bases and V by 4 bases; bases with no gene match: 6. Germline lookup yields CDR1 SGHDN and CDR2 FVKESK. The CDR3 sequence is 17 residues long. Study conclusions and caveats: Type 1 diabetes patients had TCRB CDR3s that were shorter (moderately but significantly so) in all four CD4+ subsets. Because the template was cDNA, high-expressing cells might be over-represented.

Markers CD45RO/CCR7/CD25/CD127/CD95/CD27 served to sort CD4+ naive, central memory, regulatory and stem cell-like memory cells. Every isolated RNA sample was fully reverse transcribed, so sequencing captured expressed TCRB transcripts. TCRdb keeps only in-frame clones here, not all; method: immunoSEQ multiplex PCR. Of about 320,000 clones listed, approximately 15% are singletons. The receptor comes from a man aged 30 to 45 in good health. Specimen: central memory CD4+ T cells from blood. V is TRBV14 and J is TRBJ2-3, with 11 nucleotides matching TRBD2. CDR3 nucleotides: TGTGCCAGCAGCCCGCATAGCGGGGGGGGAAGCACAGATACGCAGTATTTT. Amino acid sequence: CASSPHSGGGSTDTQYF.